What follows is one T cell receptor (beta chain) and its context. Its cognate antigen is unknown. Arm-PCR of CDR3 regions and iRepertoire HTBI primers were the basis on which TCR beta libraries were built. Using its own MiXCR run on the multiplex PCR reads, TCRdb lists one record per CDR3 protein. This table holds roughly 430,000 distinct CDR3 sequences, roughly 21% found once. These data come from a study of regulatory T cells in long-lasting Graves disease. Background on the study: Those with persistent Graves' disease had received antithyroid drugs for over 5 years with positive TSH receptor antibodies.

The germline V gene encodes CDR1 SEHNR and CDR2 FQNEAQ (reference sequence). V was trimmed by 6 bases and J by 1 base, leaving 14 bases between them. The length of the CDR3 is 15 residues. Regarding the study as a whole: TCR diversity was lower in persistent Graves' patients (versus newly diagnosed ones). Relative to new patients (around 1,000), persistent patients exhibited greater sharing of public clonotypes (approximately 3,000).

Time point of the sample: persistent/refractory GD, antithyroid drugs over 5 years with positive TRAb. PBMCs were the source of the RNA used for TCR sequencing. The input for sequencing was peripheral blood mononuclear cells (PBMCs), taken when the disease was refractory, from a patient treated with antithyroid drugs. This sequence was found in a female donor with Graves disease. The gene calls are TRBV7-9 and TRBJ2-3, with TRBD2 as a possible D gene (7 bases). For the CDR3, the DNA is TGTGCCAGCAGAGGGGGGGACCGAGGCACAGATACGCAGTATTTT. Its translation: CASRGGDRGTDTQYF.